These 26 T cell receptor beta chains came from one sample sequenced in a study of identical twins. One entry per CDR3 protein, called by TCRdb with MiXCR from the 5' RACE reads. In the table there are around 490,000 distinct CDR3 sequences, about 13% of which are singletons. These data were likewise used in another study, on yellow fever vaccine responses in identical twins.

The source material was CD4+ T cells sorted from blood. These receptors were obtained from a woman between 18 and 29 years old in good health.

At least ten counts were recorded for this clonotype. The gene calls are TRBV12-3 or TRBV12-4 and TRBJ2-7; no definite D call. The CDR3 is made up of 12 amino acids. The V end was cut by 3 bases, the J end by 3 bases, with 6 bases between. In DNA form, the CDR3 reads TGTGCCAGCAGTTTCGGCAGCTACGAGCAGTACTTC. Its protein is CASSFGSYEQYF.

There are a few counts of this clonotype. The rearrangement joins TRBV5-4 to TRBJ2-1; the D is unclear. Deletions cut 3 bases from V and 4 bases from J, with 20 bases between. Looked up from germline, CDR1 is SGHNT and CDR2 is YYREEE (reference sequence). The CDR3 has 17 amino acids. The CDR3 sequence: CASSSDRSLLGYNEQFF. CDR3 sequence (DNA): TGTGCCAGCAGCTCGGATCGCAGTTTGTTGGGTTACAATGAGCAGTTCTTC.

Many counts were recorded for this clonotype. The rearrangement links TRBV30 to TRBJ2-1, with D maybe TRBD1 (6 bases). The V end lost 4 bases, the J end lost 7 bases, and 14 bases lay between the germline ends. This CDR3 is 13 amino acids long. Germline V gene lookup returns CDR1 GTSNPN and CDR2 SVGIG (reference sequence). CDR3 sequence reads: CAWILGGGNEQFF. In DNA, the CDR3 is TGTGCCTGGATCCTAGGGGGTGGTAATGAGCAGTTCTTC. The variable domain in full, completed from reference TRBV30 and TRBJ2-1, reads SQTIHQWPATLVQPVGSPLSLECTVEGTSNPNLYWYRQAAGRGLQLLFYSVGIGQISSEVPQNLSASRPQDRQFILSSKKLLLSDSGFYLCAWILGGGNEQFFGPGTRLTVL.

This chain joins TRBV11-2 and TRBJ2-7; TRBD1 or TRBD2 may be the D gene (5 bases each). The CDR3 extends over 17 amino acids. Germline V lookup: CDR1 SGHAT, CDR2 FQNNGV. V lost 8 bases to trimming and J lost 5 bases, with 28 bases between them. CDR3 residues: CASLNTNRGPINNEQYF. The CDR3 bases are TGTGCCAGCCTCAATACAAACCGGGGACCGATAAACAACGAGCAGTACTTC.

This clonotype occurred many times. This chain uses TRBV20-1 with TRBJ2-7; a possible D gene is TRBD1 (7 bases). V lost 7 bases and J 1 base, leaving 17 bases between the germline ends. Looked up from germline, CDR1 is DFQATT and CDR2 is SNEGSKA (reference sequence). This CDR3 spans 14 amino acids. CDR3 nucleotide sequence: TGCAGTGGCATTCAGACAGGGACTTCCTACGAGCAGTACTTC. Residues: CSGIQTGTSYEQYF.

This clonotype showed up many times. The CDR3 DNA follows: TGTGCCAGCAGCCCGCTCACTAGGGTGGGCTACACCTTC. Amino acid sequence: CASSPLTRVGYTF. V and J are TRBV7-9 and TRBJ1-2; no clear D gene. V was trimmed by 5 bases and J by 8 bases, leaving 15 bases between them. The CDR3 runs to 13 residues. Germline-derived CDR1 and CDR2 are SEHNR and FQNEAQ (reference sequence).

The chain employs TRBV24-1 and TRBJ2-3; D might be TRBD2 (7 bases). Per germline, CDR1 KGHDR and CDR2 SFDVKD. The CDR3 runs to 15 residues. V gave up 6 bases and J gave up 0 bases, with 12 bases separating them. This CDR3 reads CATSRGASSTDTQYF. For the CDR3, the DNA is TGTGCCACCAGTCGGGGGGCATCTAGCACAGATACGCAGTATTTT.

The V and J genes are TRBV27 and TRBJ2-1; D is possibly TRBD2 (5 bases). CDR3 length: 15 amino acids. Germline values: CDR1 MNHEY, CDR2 SMNVEV (reference sequence). Trimming took off 1 base at V and 9 bases at J, with 16 bases between the two ends. The CDR3 loop reads CASSLYGIPEGEQFF. The CDR3, as DNA: TGTGCCAGCAGTTTATACGGGATACCCGAAGGTGAGCAGTTCTTC.

This clonotype has at least ten counts. The chain couples TRBV5-1 to TRBJ2-1; possible D gene TRBD1, 6 bases. Germline V gives CDR1 SGHRS, CDR2 YFSETQ. Trimming shortened V by 5 bases and J by 6 bases, and 12 bases separated the two germline ends. This CDR3 has 13 residues. CDR3 nucleotides: TGCGCCAGCAGAAATCCCAGGGGCAATGAGCAGTTCTTC. Amino acid sequence: CASRNPRGNEQFF.

This clonotype occurred many times. This chain joins TRBV9 and TRBJ2-1; a possible D gene is TRBD2 (5 bases). The V gene lost 4 bases and the J gene lost 0 bases, with 14 bases spanning the gap. The CDR3 consists of 16 residues. In germline, CDR1 is SGDLS, CDR2 YYNGEE. The CDR3: CASSLRTGSSYNEQFF. CDR3 bases: TGTGCCAGCAGCCTCCGGACTGGCAGCTCCTACAATGAGCAGTTCTTC. Together with reference TRBV9 and TRBJ2-1, the CDR3 gives the full variable domain: DSGVTQTPKHLITATGQRVTLRCSPRSGDLSVYWYQQSLDQGLQFLIQYYNGEERAKGNILERFSAQQFPDLHSELNLSSLELGDSALYFCASSLRTGSSYNEQFFGPGTRLTVL.

The V and J genes are TRBV5-6 and TRBJ2-2, with TRBD2 matching 11 bases. The CDR3 runs to 16 residues. Trimming cost V 7 bases and J 1 base; bases outside gene matches: 6. Germline V lookup: CDR1 SGHDT, CDR2 YYEEEE. The DNA for the CDR3 is TGTGCCAGCGGGACTAGCGGCCAGAGGAACACCGGGGAGCTGTTTTTT. Encoded protein: CASGTSGQRNTGELFF.

This clonotype was detected only a few times. This chain connects TRBV5-1 to TRBJ1-1, with D unresolved. Germline lookup yields CDR1 SGHRS and CDR2 YFSETQ. The CDR3 length is 14 residues. V lost 5 bases and J 2 bases, leaving 13 bases between the germline ends. CDR3 sequence (DNA): TGCGCCAGCAGGGGCGGTGACCCAAACACTGAAGCTTTCTTT. It codes for CASRGGDPNTEAFF.

This clonotype has at least ten counts. The J gene is TRBJ1-5, the V gene TRBV20-1; D ambiguous. The germline V and J ends were trimmed by 0 bases and 11 bases, with 14 bases remaining between them. This CDR3 contains 13 residues. The germline gives CDR1 DFQATT, CDR2 SNEGSKA (reference sequence). The CDR3 region has the DNA TGCAGTGCTAGAGAAAATACCGCCCCGGCCCAGCATTTT. This encodes CSARENTAPAQHF.

The table lists this clonotype with many counts. CDR3 amino acids: CASSLGLAGDTRGTQYF. DNA of the CDR3: TGTGCCAGCAGTCTTGGACTAGCGGGGGATACAAGAGGGACCCAGTACTTC. This rearrangement joins TRBV28 to TRBJ2-5, with 13 nucleotides matching TRBD2. Losses at the gene ends were 5 bases for V and 7 bases for J; bases not matched to a gene: 13. This CDR3 has 17 residues. Germline CDR1 MDHEN, CDR2 SYDVKM.

The V and J genes are TRBV7-2 and TRBJ2-5, with D unresolved. With 11 bases removed from V and 5 bases from J, the gap between germline ends came to 6 bases. Germline CDR1 reads SGHTA; CDR2 reads FQGNSA. CDR3 length: 9 residues. DNA for the CDR3: TGTGCCGGTGGCGAGACCCAGTACTTC. The encoded protein is CAGGETQYF.

This clonotype has just a few counts. The chain combines TRBV12-3 or TRBV12-4 with TRBJ2-2; 7 bases are a match to TRBD2. CDR3 size: 16 residues. V was clipped by 3 bases and J by 1 base; unmatched bases: 5. The CDR3 here is CASSFGLAENTGELFF. DNA of the CDR3: TGTGCCAGCAGTTTTGGGCTAGCGGAGAACACCGGGGAGCTGTTTTTT.

Ten or more counts support this clonotype. V usage is TRBV18 and J usage is TRBJ2-7, with D possibly being TRBD2 (7 bases). The CDR3 extends over 14 amino acids. Trimming stripped 3 bases from V and 2 bases from J, with 11 bases between. Germline lookup yields CDR1 KGHSH and CDR2 LQKENI. This CDR3 is CASSPGGGPYEQYF. CDR3 nucleotides: TGTGCCAGCTCACCGGGGGGGGGGCCCTACGAGCAGTACTTC.

The chain uses TRBV28 and TRBJ1-6; D ambiguous. CDR3 length: 14 amino acids. CDR1 MDHEN and CDR2 SYDVKM come from the germline V gene. V lost 2 bases and J lost 7, with 9 bases in between. CDR3 in amino acids: CASSLSAGNSPLHF. The CDR3 nucleotides are TGTGCCAGCAGTTTAAGTGCGGGCAATTCACCCCTCCACTTT.

With regard to this clonotype: The junction departs from germline at one end; a sequencing error may be responsible. V gene TRBV14 combines with J gene TRBJ2-1; possibly TRBD2 for D (5 bases). Germline CDR1 reads SGHDN; CDR2 reads FVKESK. There are 14 residues in the CDR3. DNA of the CDR3: TGTGCCAGCAGCCCGGACTCTCCTCCCGGTGAGCGGTTCTTC. The encoded protein is CASSPDSPPGERFF.

This clonotype was seen only a few times. The chain uses TRBV20-1 and TRBJ1-5; possible D gene TRBD1, 5 bases. Trimming removed 1 base from V and 3 bases from J, with 10 bases in between. Per the germline V gene, CDR1 is DFQATT and CDR2 is SNEGSKA (reference sequence). The CDR3 covers 14 residues. The DNA for the CDR3 is TGCAGTGCTAGAGGGCAGGGCAACAATCAGCCCCAGCATTTT. It is translated as CSARGQGNNQPQHF.

This clonotype was picked up a small number of times. The chain combines TRBV3-1 with TRBJ2-7, with 7 nucleotides matching TRBD2. Germline loops: CDR1 LGHDT, CDR2 YNNKEL (reference sequence). The CDR3 is made up of 13 amino acids. V lost 0 bases and J lost 9; bases outside the gene matches: 5. CDR3 bases: TGTGCCAGCAGCCAAGATGCGGGAGTGGGGCAGTACTTC. It is translated as CASSQDAGVGQYF.

V gene TRBV7-6 combines with J gene TRBJ2-2; D is unclear. This CDR3 has 12 amino acids. Trimming took off 5 bases at V and 4 bases at J, with 5 bases between the two ends. Germline loops: CDR1 SGHVS, CDR2 FNYEAQ. CDR3 sequence reads: CASSHVTGELFF. The CDR3 coding sequence is TGTGCCAGCAGCCACGTCACCGGGGAGCTGTTTTTT.

This chain uses TRBV5-6 with TRBJ2-5; unclear D gene. V gave up 2 bases and J gave up 2 bases, with 13 bases separating them. Germline CDR1 and CDR2: SGHDT and YYEEEE. The length of the CDR3 is 15 residues. CDR3 nucleotides: TGTGCCAGCAGCTTTTATTCAGGTTATCAAGAGACCCAGTACTTC. Amino acid sequence: CASSFYSGYQETQYF.

This chain joins TRBV12-5 and TRBJ2-3; 7 bases align to TRBD2. Per germline, CDR1 LGHNT and CDR2 FRNRAP. V gave up 0 bases and J gave up 4 bases; unmatched junction bases: 4. This CDR3 is 15 amino acids long. CDR3 protein: CASGLVGGPSDTQYF. The CDR3 coding sequence is TGTGCTAGTGGTTTGGTGGGAGGGCCCTCAGATACGCAGTATTTT.

V gene TRBV6-1 combines with J gene TRBJ2-5; a possible D gene is TRBD1 (6 bases). The CDR3 spans 15 residues. Germline V gene sequence: CDR1 MNHNS, CDR2 SASEGT. Trimming removed 3 bases from V and 4 bases from J, with 15 bases in between. CDR3 sequence (DNA): TGTGCCAGCAGTGATTCGCAGGGGCTGGGAGAGACCCAGTACTTC. Protein product: CASSDSQGLGETQYF.

This clonotype has a handful of counts. The gene calls are TRBV29-1 and TRBJ2-1; tentatively, D is TRBD1 (6 bases). Germline lookup yields CDR1 SQVTM and CDR2 ANQGSEA. This CDR3 has 16 residues. V lost 4 bases and J 2 bases, leaving 18 bases between the germline ends. The CDR3 DNA reads TGCAGCGTTGGGGGGACCGGAAAGGGGGCCTACAATGAGCAGTTCTTC. Its translation: CSVGGTGKGAYNEQFF.